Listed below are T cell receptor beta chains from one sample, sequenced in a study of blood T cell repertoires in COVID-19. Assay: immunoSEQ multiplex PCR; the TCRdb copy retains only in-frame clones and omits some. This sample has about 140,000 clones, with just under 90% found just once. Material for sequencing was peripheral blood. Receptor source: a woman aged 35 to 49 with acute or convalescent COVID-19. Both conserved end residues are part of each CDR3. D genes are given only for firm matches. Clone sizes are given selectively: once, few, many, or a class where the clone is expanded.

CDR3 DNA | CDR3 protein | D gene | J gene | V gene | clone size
TGCAGTGCTAATCCGGGACATAAAGCTTTCTTT | CSANPGHKAFF | NA | TRBJ1-1 | TRBV20-1 | NA
TGTGCCAGCAGTTACCAGGGGCAGGGGTGGGCTTTCTTT | CASSYQGQGWAFF | NA | TRBJ1-1 | TRBV6-2/TRBV6-3 | NA
TGCGCCAGCAGCCCGCAGGGGGGTCTTGGGGCCAACGTCCTGACTTTC | CASSPQGGLGANVLTF | NA | TRBJ2-6 | TRBV5-1 | once
TGTGCCAGCAGCTTGGCGCGGGAGGATGGCACAGATACGCAGTATTTT | CASSLAREDGTDTQYF | TRBD2 | TRBJ2-3 | TRBV5-6 | few
TGCGCCAGCAGCTTGGAGGTGGCGGGGGGGCCATGGCAGTTCTTC | CASSLEVAGGPWQFF | TRBD2 | TRBJ2-1 | TRBV5-1 | NA
TGCGCCAGCAGCCAAGTCGGACTAGCGGGAGGAAGAGAGTACTTC | CASSQVGLAGGREYF | TRBD2 | TRBJ2-7 | TRBV4-1 | NA
TGTGCCACCAGTATCGGTCCAAATGAGCAGTTCTTC | CATSIGPNEQFF | NA | TRBJ2-1 | TRBV24-1 | NA
TGTGCCAGCTCACCCCCGGGACAGGGCTACGAGCAGTACTTC | CASSPPGQGYEQYF | TRBD1 | TRBJ2-7 | TRBV18 | NA
TGTGCCAGCAGCTTGGCCGGGACAGGTGGGAGCTATGGCTACACCTTC | CASSLAGTGGSYGYTF | TRBD1 | TRBJ1-2 | TRBV5-5 | NA
TGTGCCACCAGGGACAGCAACTATCCTAACTATGGCTACACCTTC | CATRDSNYPNYGYTF | TRBD1 | TRBJ1-2 | TRBV27 | NA
TGTGCCAGTAAAGGGGTCAGCAGGGCCAATCAGCCCCAGCATTTT | CASKGVSRANQPQHF | NA | TRBJ1-5 | TRBV19 | few
TGTGCCAGCAGTTATACTCCGCGGGCCCCAAACCACGAGCAGTACTTC | CASSYTPRAPNHEQYF | NA | TRBJ2-7 | TRBV6-5 | NA
TGCGCCAGCAGCCACATATACCCCGGGACAGATAATTCACCCCTCCACTTT | CASSHIYPGTDNSPLHF | TRBD1 | TRBJ1-6 | TRBV4-3 | NA
TGTGCCAGCAGAGGACTAGCGGCCGGGGAGCTGTTTTTT | CASRGLAAGELFF | TRBD2 | TRBJ2-2 | TRBV2 | NA
TGTGCCAGCATCAATAGGGGGCAGGAGCGAGAGACCCAGTACTTC | CASINRGQERETQYF | TRBD1 | TRBJ2-5 | TRBV3-1/TRBV3-2 | NA
TGTGCCAGCAGCCTTATAGCGGATTCACCCCTCCACTTT | CASSLIADSPLHF | NA | TRBJ1-6 | TRBV14 | NA
TGTGCCAGCAGCCCCCAGGGGTACTATGGCTACACCTTC | CASSPQGYYGYTF | NA | TRBJ1-2 | TRBV28 | NA
TGTGCCAGCAGTTATACGGGTATGGGTCAGCCCCAGCATTTT | CASSYTGMGQPQHF | NA | TRBJ1-5 | TRBV6-6 | NA
TGTGCCAGCAGCTTAGGGACAGGGACGTACGAGCAGTACTTC | CASSLGTGTYEQYF | TRBD1 | TRBJ2-7 | TRBV11-2 | NA
TGTGCCACCAGTGACCGACTAGCGGGAGTCAATGAGCAGTTCTTC | CATSDRLAGVNEQFF | TRBD2 | TRBJ2-1 | TRBV24-1 | NA
TGTGCCAGCAGCCCGGGGGGTGGGGGCGGTGAGACCCAGTACTTC | CASSPGGGGGETQYF | NA | TRBJ2-5 | TRBV7-3 | NA
TGTGCCTGGCGAAAATGGACAGCCACCCAGACCCTCTATGGCTACACCTTC | CAWRKWTATQTLYGYTF | NA | TRBJ1-2 | TRBV30 | NA
TGCGCCAGCAGCTTAGGTGAGCGGCAGTTCTTC | CASSLGERQFF | NA | TRBJ2-1 | TRBV5-1 | NA
TGTGCCAGCAGCTTTAGCGGGAGGGCCCCGGGGGAGCAGTTCTTC | CASSFSGRAPGEQFF | TRBD2 | TRBJ2-1 | TRBV5-6 | NA
TGTGCCAGCCGACTAGCGGGGGGGGGCTGGGAGCAGTTCTTC | CASRLAGGGWEQFF | TRBD2 | TRBJ2-1 | TRBV2 | NA
TGTGCCAGCAGCAGGAATACAGGGGGCAAAACCTACGAGCAGTACTTC | CASSRNTGGKTYEQYF | NA | TRBJ2-7 | TRBV21-1 | NA
TGTGCCAGCAGCTCCCCCCCCGTCCATGAGCAGTTCTTC | CASSSPPVHEQFF | NA | TRBJ2-1 | TRBV7-2 | NA
TGTGCCAGCAGCTTGAGGGGATCAGATACGCAGTATTTT | CASSLRGSDTQYF | NA | TRBJ2-3 | TRBV5-4 | NA
TGTGCCAGCAGCGGTACTAGCGGGGGGGCGGGATCCTACAATGAGCAGTTCTTC | CASSGTSGGAGSYNEQFF | TRBD2 | TRBJ2-1 | TRBV9 | once
TGTGCCAGCAGCTTACCGGGACAGGGAGATAGGAGCACTGAAGCTTTCTTT | CASSLPGQGDRSTEAFF | TRBD1 | TRBJ1-1 | TRBV7-2 | NA
TGTGCCAGCAGCCGACAGGGTTTTCGCACCGGGGAGCTGTTTTTT | CASSRQGFRTGELFF | TRBD1 | TRBJ2-2 | TRBV7-9 | NA
TGCGCCAGCAGTGATGGCGGGCAGAACACTGAAGCTTTCTTT | CASSDGGQNTEAFF | NA | TRBJ1-1 | TRBV10-2 | NA
TGTGCCAGCGTCGCGGGAGCCTATAATTCACCCCTCCACTTT | CASVAGAYNSPLHF | NA | TRBJ1-6 | TRBV2 | NA
TGTGCCAGCAGCTTAGCGGCCGGGAGACACATTAAATTGCCGGGCTATGGCTACACCTTC | CASSLAAGRHIKLPGYGYTF | NA | TRBJ1-2 | TRBV7-2 | NA
TGTGCCAGCAGTTTATGGACAGGTTTTTGGGCTTTCTTT | CASSLWTGFWAFF | TRBD1 | TRBJ1-1 | TRBV27 | NA
TGTGCCATCAGCGGCGCTGGGGCGCCTGATGAGCAGTTCTTC | CAISGAGAPDEQFF | NA | TRBJ2-1 | TRBV10-3 | few
TGCAGCGTTGCGGCCCCCAGCGGACCATCCTACAATGAGCAGTTCTTC | CSVAAPSGPSYNEQFF | NA | TRBJ2-1 | TRBV29-1 | NA
TGTGCCAGCAGCTTCGGTGGCAATCAGCCCCAGCATTTT | CASSFGGNQPQHF | NA | TRBJ1-5 | TRBV4-2 | NA
TGTGCCAGCTCACAGGGACTAGCGGGAGAGGGGCAGTACTTC | CASSQGLAGEGQYF | TRBD2 | TRBJ2-7 | TRBV18 | NA
TGCGCCAGCAGCCAGGGACAGGACTATGGCTACACCTTC | CASSQGQDYGYTF | TRBD1 | TRBJ1-2 | TRBV5-1 | NA
TGTGCCAGCTCACCACCGGCGGGAGGGCGAGAGCAGTTCTTC | CASSPPAGGREQFF | TRBD2 | TRBJ2-1 | TRBV18 | few
TGTGCCAGCACCGCAGGTAGCTCCTACAATGAGCAGTTCTTC | CASTAGSSYNEQFF | NA | TRBJ2-1 | TRBV27 | NA
TGTGCCAGCAGCCCCAACATCGGGGAGCGTCCCTACAATGAGCAGTTCTTC | CASSPNIGERPYNEQFF | NA | TRBJ2-1 | TRBV7-2 | NA
TGTGCCAGTTCCGACAGGGGAATAGATGAGCAGCTCTTC | CASSDRGIDEQLF | TRBD1 | TRBJ2-1 | TRBV19 | NA
TGCGCCAGCAGCCAAGGCTACAGTATGAACACTGAAGCTTTCTTT | CASSQGYSMNTEAFF | NA | TRBJ1-1 | TRBV4-3 | NA
TGTGCCAGCAGTTCTTACAGTAACACTGAAGCTTTCTTT | CASSSYSNTEAFF | NA | TRBJ1-1 | TRBV2 | NA
TGTGCCACCAGTGATGCGGCCGGGACAGGGGACTATGGCTACACCTTC | CATSDAAGTGDYGYTF | TRBD1 | TRBJ1-2 | TRBV24-1 | NA
TGTGCCAGCAGCCAAGGGTGGGGCGCAGAGACCCAGTACTTC | CASSQGWGAETQYF | NA | TRBJ2-5 | TRBV3-1/TRBV3-2 | NA